This is a list of T cell receptor beta chains from one sample in a study of a mutant IDH1 vaccine in newly diagnosed glioma. This table comes from immunoSEQ multiplex PCR, and its TCRdb copy is limited to in-frame clones, with some not included. The top ten clones hold around 2.5% of a sample with over 45,000 clones, approximately 91% of them seen once. The input for sequencing was PBMCs, taken from a glioma patient treated with radiotherapy, temozolomide or both. Every receptor here comes from a middle-aged man with glioma. Each CDR3 is given with its conserved first and last residue. Each record gives: J gene, V gene, CDR3 length, D gene, clone size, CDR3 DNA, CDR3 protein. D genes are given only for firm matches. Not every row has a clone size; where given, it reads once, few, many or a size class.

TRBJ2-1	TRBV27	11	-	-	TGTGCCAGCAGCCTGTACAATGAGCAGTTCTTC	CASSLYNEQFF
TRBJ2-7	TRBV5-1	16	TRBD1	-	TGCGCCAGCAGCTTGGATGGGGGCACAGGGGTAAACGAGCAGTACTTC	CASSLDGGTGVNEQYF
TRBJ1-1	TRBV11-1	15	-	-	TGTGCCAGCAGCTCACACAGAAAAATGAACACTGAAGCTTTCTTT	CASSSHRKMNTEAFF
TRBJ2-2	TRBV7-2	16	TRBD2	once	TGTGCCAGCAGTCCGTGGGAGGGATACAACACCGGGGAGCTGTTTTTT	CASSPWEGYNTGELFF
TRBJ2-1	TRBV18	15	-	-	TGTGCCAGCTCACTACAGGATAGCTCCTACAATGAGCAGTTCTTC	CASSLQDSSYNEQFF
TRBJ2-7	TRBV5-1	14	TRBD2	-	TGCGCCAGCAGCTCCGGGACTAGCGATACCGAGCAGTACTTC	CASSSGTSDTEQYF
TRBJ2-3	TRBV5-4	16	-	-	TGTGCCAGCAGCGCGCGGCAGGTTTGGAACACAGATACGCAGTATTTT	CASSARQVWNTDTQYF
TRBJ2-7	TRBV5-1	15	-	-	TGCGCCAGCAGCCAAGGGCAGGGGAGCTCCTACGAGCAGTACTTC	CASSQGQGSSYEQYF
TRBJ1-4	TRBV9	13	-	-	TGTGCCAGCGCGCCAGGGTTAAATGAAAAACTGTTTTTT	CASAPGLNEKLFF
TRBJ2-3	TRBV11-2	17	TRBD2	medium-sized	TGTGCCAGCAGCTTAGCCCGGGGGGGACGTAGCACAGATACGCAGTATTTT	CASSLARGGRSTDTQYF
TRBJ2-7	TRBV18	15	TRBD1	-	TGTGCCAGCTCACCTACAGGGACAGGGGAGGGGGAGCAGTACTTC	CASSPTGTGEGEQYF
TRBJ2-1	TRBV19	14	TRBD1	-	TGTGCCAGTAGTCAGGGACAGCTCCCCAATGAGCAGTTCTTC	CASSQGQLPNEQFF
TRBJ2-7	TRBV6-1	13	-	-	TGTGCCAGCAGTGAAGAGTACTCCTACGAGCAGTACTTC	CASSEEYSYEQYF
TRBJ1-5	TRBV19	16	-	-	TGTGCCAGTACCCCAAGCGACAGCCAAAGCAATCAGCCCCAGCATTTT	CASTPSDSQSNQPQHF
TRBJ2-7	TRBV5-6	12	-	-	TGTGCCAGCAGCTTGGCCTCAGGGGAGCAGTACTTC	CASSLASGEQYF
TRBJ2-3	TRBV10-3	15	TRBD2	-	TGTGCCATCAGTGACCTAGCGGGGGGGACAGATACGCAGTATTTT	CAISDLAGGTDTQYF
TRBJ2-5	TRBV6-6	9	-	-	TGTGCCAGCGGGGAGACCCAGTACTTC	CASGETQYF
TRBJ1-1	TRBV5-1	14	TRBD1	-	TGCGCCAGCAGCTTAGGGACAGGGGACCCTGAAGCTTTCTTT	CASSLGTGDPEAFF
TRBJ1-1	TRBV19	13	-	-	TGTGCCAGTAGTATGGTCCAGGATTTTGAAGCTTTCTTT	CASSMVQDFEAFF
TRBJ1-1	TRBV29-1	14	-	once	TGCAGCGTTGAAGATCTTGGGGGGCTCACTGAAGCTTTCTTT	CSVEDLGGLTEAFF
TRBJ1-5	TRBV2	13	TRBD1	-	TGTGCCAGCACCCGACAGGGAAGTCAGCCCCAGCATTTT	CASTRQGSQPQHF
TRBJ2-7	TRBV7-2	14	-	-	TGTGCCAGCAGCTCCGGGGGACTCCGGGGCGAGCAGTACTTC	CASSSGGLRGEQYF
TRBJ2-1	TRBV6-4	15	TRBD2	-	TGTGCCAGCAGTGAGAACGGGGGGGCTGGGGATGAGCAGTTCTTC	CASSENGGAGDEQFF
TRBJ2-5	TRBV7-8	13	TRBD1	-	TGTGCCAGCAGCCCAGGGGGTTGGGAGACCCAGTACTTC	CASSPGGWETQYF
TRBJ2-2	TRBV21-1	16	-	-	TGTGCCAGCAGCAATGGGCCGACGGTGAACACCGGGGAGCTGTTTTTT	CASSNGPTVNTGELFF
TRBJ2-7	TRBV5-1	14	TRBD2	once	TGCGCCAGCAGCGAGACTAGCGGTAACTACGAGCAGTACTTC	CASSETSGNYEQYF
TRBJ2-5	TRBV7-9	16	-	-	TGTGCCAGCAGCTCTTTGACTATCGGGACCCAAGAGACCCAGTACTTC	CASSSLTIGTQETQYF
TRBJ1-5	TRBV4-3	18	TRBD1	-	TGCGCCAGCAGCCAAGAACCTCCGAGGACAGGGGTCTCTCAGCCCCAGCATTTT	CASSQEPPRTGVSQPQHF
TRBJ2-2	TRBV5-1	17	TRBD2	-	TGCGCCAGCAGCTCCCCTCTAGCGGGAGGGCTGACCGGGGAGCTGTTTTTT	CASSSPLAGGLTGELFF
TRBJ1-5	TRBV27	15	-	-	TGTGCCAGCAGTTCGGACACCCCTAGCAATCAGCCCCAGCATTTT	CASSSDTPSNQPQHF
TRBJ2-3	TRBV9	12	-	-	TGTGCCAGCAGCGTAGCTGTAGATACGCAGTATTTT	CASSVAVDTQYF
TRBJ1-2	TRBV4-3	13	TRBD1	-	TGCGCCAGCAGCCAAGGACAGGGTTATGGCTACACCTTC	CASSQGQGYGYTF
TRBJ2-3	TRBV7-9	11	-	-	TGTGCCAGCAGCGAGAGGGATACGCAGTATTTT	CASSERDTQYF
TRBJ1-1	TRBV28	15	-	-	TGTGCCAGCAGACCCACTCGGGCCAAGGCCCCTGAAGCTTTCTTT	CASRPTRAKAPEAFF
TRBJ2-1	TRBV27	15	TRBD2	-	TGTGCCAGCAGTTTATCCCCTAGCGGGAGGAATGAGCAGTTCTTC	CASSLSPSGRNEQFF
TRBJ1-5	TRBV5-6	15	-	-	TGTGCCAGCAGCTCGGGACCCTTAGGGGGTCAGCCCCAGCATTTT	CASSSGPLGGQPQHF